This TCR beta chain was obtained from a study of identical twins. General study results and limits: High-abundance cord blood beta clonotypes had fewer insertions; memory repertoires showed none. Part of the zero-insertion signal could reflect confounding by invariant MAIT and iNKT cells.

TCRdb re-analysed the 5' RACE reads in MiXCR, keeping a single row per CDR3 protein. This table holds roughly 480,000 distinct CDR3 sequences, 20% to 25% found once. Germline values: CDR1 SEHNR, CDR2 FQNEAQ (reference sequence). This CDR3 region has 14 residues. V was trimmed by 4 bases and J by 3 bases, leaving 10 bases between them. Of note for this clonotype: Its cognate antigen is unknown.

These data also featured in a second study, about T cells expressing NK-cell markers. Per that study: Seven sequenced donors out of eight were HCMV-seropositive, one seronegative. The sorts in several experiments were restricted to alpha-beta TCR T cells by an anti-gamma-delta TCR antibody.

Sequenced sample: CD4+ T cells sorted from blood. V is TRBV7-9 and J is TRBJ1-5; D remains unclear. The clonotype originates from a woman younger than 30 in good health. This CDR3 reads CASSSDGNNQPQHF. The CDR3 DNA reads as TGTGCCAGCAGCTCGGACGGGAACAATCAGCCCCAGCATTTT.